These T cell receptor beta chains were read from a single sample in a study of T cell responses to AZD1222 COVID-19 vaccine. TCRdb keeps only in-frame clones here, not all; method: immunoSEQ multiplex PCR. The data contain 150,000 to 200,000 clones, roughly 92% of them singletons. The sequencing here drew on peripheral blood, taken 28 days after the second AZD1222 dose. The receptors originated from an adult who received the AZD1222 COVID-19 vaccine. Both conserved end residues are part of each CDR3. A D gene is named only where the DNA matches it firmly. Clone size appears in some rows only: once, few, many, or a class for an expanded clone.

>TRBV10-3|.|TRBJ1-1|.
TGTGCCATCAGTCCGGGACAGAACACTGAAGCTTTCTTT
CAISPGQNTEAFF
>TRBV11-2|TRBD1|TRBJ1-2|few
TGTGCCAGCAGCCCGGGACAGGACTATGGCTACACCTTC
CASSPGQDYGYTF
>TRBV19|.|TRBJ1-1|once
TGTGCCAGTAAGGGACAAGTAATGAACACTGAAGCTTTCTTT
CASKGQVMNTEAFF
>TRBV6-1|.|TRBJ1-4|.
TGTGCCAGCAGTGATCAGTTTGCAACTAATGAAAAACTGTTTTTT
CASSDQFATNEKLFF
>TRBV3-1/TRBV3-2|.|TRBJ2-7|.
TGTGCCAGCAGCCTAGGGGACGGTACCTACGAGCAGTACTTC
CASSLGDGTYEQYF
>TRBV5-4|TRBD1|TRBJ1-2|.
TGTGCCAGCAGCGCTCGGACAGGGAACTATGGCTACACCTTC
CASSARTGNYGYTF
>TRBV7-2|.|TRBJ2-5|.
TGTGCCAGCAGCCCTAGGCGGGAAAGGGCGACCCAGTACTTC
CASSPRRERATQYF
>TRBV3-1/TRBV3-2|TRBD2|TRBJ2-3|once
TGTGCCAGCAGCGCGCGGACTAGCGGGGCGACAGATACGCAGTATTTT
CASSARTSGATDTQYF
>TRBV6-2/TRBV6-3|TRBD1|TRBJ2-1|.
TGTGCCAGCAGTTACGTGAGGGGGCAATCCTACAATGAGCAGTTCTTC
CASSYVRGQSYNEQFF
>TRBV7-3|.|TRBJ2-1|.
TGTGCCAGCAGTATAGCGGTGAGCTCCTACAATGAGCAGTTCTTC
CASSIAVSSYNEQFF
>TRBV5-1|.|TRBJ2-3|.
TGCGCCAGCAGCCTAAAAAGAGTGGGGGGTCGAACAGATACGCAGTATTTT
CASSLKRVGGRTDTQYF
>TRBV19|.|TRBJ1-6|.
TGTGCCAGTAGTCCCAATGGAATCGGGACGGTCAGATCACCCCTCCACTTT
CASSPNGIGTVRSPLHF
>TRBV30|.|TRBJ1-5|.
TGTGCCTGGAGTATTTCGACAGGCAGGAATCAGCCCCAGCATTTT
CAWSISTGRNQPQHF
>TRBV15|TRBD2|TRBJ2-1|.
TGTGCCACCAGCAGAGAAATCGGGACTAGCGACTACAATGAGCAGTTCTTC
CATSREIGTSDYNEQFF
>TRBV2|.|TRBJ1-2|.
TGTGCCAGCAGTGTAGCCGAAGGGACTAACTATGGCTACACCTTC
CASSVAEGTNYGYTF
>TRBV10-3|TRBD2|TRBJ2-1|.
TGTGCCATCAGTGAGTCGGAACTAGCGGGGAACAATGAGCAGTTCTTC
CAISESELAGNNEQFF
>TRBV5-4|.|TRBJ1-1|.
TGTGCCAGCAGCTATGGCAGAGGCGACACTGAAGCTTTCTTT
CASSYGRGDTEAFF
>TRBV5-5|.|TRBJ2-1|.
TGTGCCAGCAGCTTGGCGGTAGCGGTGAATGAGCAGTTCTTC
CASSLAVAVNEQFF
>TRBV9|.|TRBJ2-5|.
TGTGCCAGCAGCGTAGGACAGCAAGAGACCCAGTACTTC
CASSVGQQETQYF
>TRBV19|.|TRBJ2-4|.
TGTGCCAGTACCCCGGGGGAACCCAAAAACATTCAGTACTTC
CASTPGEPKNIQYF
>TRBV21-1|.|TRBJ2-7|.
TGTGCCAGCACCCCGAAATGGACACGTTACCCCTACGAGCAGTACTTC
CASTPKWTRYPYEQYF
>TRBV7-9|.|TRBJ2-3|.
TGTGCCAGCAGCCTACAGCAAGGGACTCACACAGATACGCAGTATTTT
CASSLQQGTHTDTQYF
>TRBV12-3/TRBV12-4|.|TRBJ2-7|.
TGTGCCAGCACCTTTAGGGGCTACGAGCAGTACTTC
CASTFRGYEQYF
>TRBV21-1|.|TRBJ1-1|.
TGTGCCAGCAGCCTTAAAAAAGATGACAGGAGGAACACTGAAGCTTTCTTT
CASSLKKDDRRNTEAFF
>TRBV19|.|TRBJ2-7|.
TGTGCCAGTATAGGGGGGGCCACCTACGAGCAGTACTTC
CASIGGATYEQYF
>TRBV3-1/TRBV3-2|.|TRBJ2-3|once
TGTGCCAGCAGCCAAGCAGAGCGGGTCGGGTGGTATTTT
CASSQAERVGWYF
>TRBV10-3|.|TRBJ2-5|.
TGTGCCATCAGTTCCGGGACTCAAAAAGAGACCCAGTACTTC
CAISSGTQKETQYF
>TRBV12-3/TRBV12-4|.|TRBJ1-2|.
TGTGCCAGCAGTTTACTTCTAGGGGATGGCTACACCTTC
CASSLLLGDGYTF
>TRBV6-5|.|TRBJ1-6|.
TGTGCCAGCAATACCGGGAGAAGGAATTCACCCCTCCACTTT
CASNTGRRNSPLHF